This T cell receptor (beta chain) was recorded in a study of regulatory T cells in long-lasting Graves disease. General study results and limits: Among samples with persistent disease, TRBV28, TRBJ1-2 and TRBJ2-5 were favored.

On this clonotype: Its antigen is currently unknown. A much larger clone sits a single nucleotide away, making a read error possible.

CDR3 length equals 15 residues. Germline loops: CDR1 SGHKS, CDR2 YYEKEE (reference sequence). Building the TCR beta libraries relied on iRepertoire HTBI primers, and CDR3 regions underwent Arm-PCR. One entry per CDR3 protein, called by TCRdb with MiXCR from the multiplex PCR reads. Of 450,000 to 700,000 distinct CDR3 sequences listed, roughly 12% are singletons. Time point: newly diagnosed GD, antithyroid drugs for less than 3 months. Construction of the TCR library relied on RNA isolated from PBMCs. In addition, the sample was reused for a study of T cells in Graves' hyperthyroidism and ophthalmopathy. From that paper: First-round RT-PCR of the TCR CDR3 relied on the HTBI primer set.

The rearrangement joins TRBV5-5 to TRBJ2-5; weak D call: TRBD2 (5 bases). The sample consisted of peripheral blood mononuclear cells (PBMCs), taken at new diagnosis, from a patient treated with antithyroid drugs. The sequence came from a man between 25 and 39 years old with Graves disease. CDR3 nucleotides: TGTGTCAGCAGCTTGGAGCGGAAATGGACGGAGACCCAGTACTTC. It specifies CVSSLERKWTETQYF.